This T cell receptor (beta chain) was recovered during a study of metastatic and nonmetastatic thyroid tumors. This CDR3 contains 17 residues. CDR1 is MNHNY, CDR2 SVGAGI, per germline (reference sequence). With 0 bases clipped from V and 6 bases from J, the junction kept 9 bases outside the gene matches. Prior to thyroid surgery, none of the patients had received any treatment. TCRdb re-processed the PCR reads through MiXCR. Counted here are approximately 16,000 clones, approximately 12% occurring once; the ten biggest clones make up approximately 16%. This clone was counted a few times. This chain uses TRBV6-6 with TRBJ2-1; 9 bases agree with TRBD2. The sample consisted of tumor tissue. This receptor was identified in a female donor with papillary thyroid cancer or a benign thyroid nodule (not recorded which). Some clones in this sample may be carry-over from other donors' samples. CDR3 coding DNA: TGTGCCAGCAGTTACTCGAATCTAGCGGGGTCGATCAATGAGCAGTTCTTC. It specifies CASSYSNLAGSINEQFF.